The 8 T cell receptor beta chains below come from one sample, sequenced in a study of chronic HIV infection and antiretroviral therapy. TCRdb analysed the 5' RACE reads with MiXCR anew, one entry per CDR3 protein. The sample lists just over 30,000 distinct CDR3 sequences, 7% to 10% seen once, with roughly 2.4% in the top ten. The material sequenced was peripheral blood. The receptor source for this set is an adult who had HIV and had not received antiretroviral therapy, or was an uninfected healthy control (not recorded which).

This clonotype was counted at least ten times. This chain links TRBV20-1 with TRBJ1-2; D is perhaps TRBD1 (6 bases). CDR1 DFQATT and CDR2 SNEGSKA come from the germline V gene (reference sequence). CDR3 length: 13 amino acids. Between the trimmed V and J ends, which lost 6 bases and 4 bases, there was a span of 15 bases. The DNA of the CDR3 is TGCAGTGCCGGAAGGAAACAGGGCTATGGCTACACCTTC. Translation: CSAGRKQGYGYTF.

This clonotype was observed at least ten times. The chain uses TRBV12-3 or TRBV12-4 and TRBJ1-2; a weak D match, TRBD1 (5 bases). V lost 5 bases, J lost 4 bases, and 8 bases lay in between. The CDR3 length is 12 residues. Written as DNA, the CDR3 is TGTGCCAGCAGTGACAGCCCCTATGGCTACACCTTC. Translation: CASSDSPYGYTF.

This clonotype was observed many times. The CDR3: CASKEGSYNEQFF. The CDR3 DNA is TGTGCCAGCAAGGAAGGCTCCTACAATGAGCAGTTCTTC. This chain uses TRBV7-6 with TRBJ2-1; D gene ambiguous. The germline V gene has CDR1 SGHVS and CDR2 FNYEAQ. Trimming took 7 bases from V and 0 from J, leaving 7 bases between them. The CDR3 spans 13 residues. The variable domain in full, with the rest retrieved from reference TRBV7-6 and TRBJ2-1, is GAGVSQSPRYKVTKRGQDVALRCDPISGHVSLYWYRQALGQGPEFLTYFNYEAQQDKSGLPNDRFSAERPEGSISTLTIQRTEQRDSAMYRCASKEGSYNEQFFGPGTRLTVL.

This clonotype turned up a few times. The V call is TRBV2, the J call TRBJ2-4; maybe TRBD1 (6 bases). V was cut by 9 bases and J by 0 bases, with 18 bases left in between. CDR1 SNHLY and CDR2 FYNNEI come from the germline V gene. There are 16 residues in the CDR3. This CDR3 is CASSGDQRLAKNIQYF. CDR3 bases: TGTGCCAGTTCAGGGGACCAAAGACTAGCCAAAAACATTCAGTACTTC.

At least ten counts were recorded for this clonotype. The CDR3 coding sequence is TGTGCCAGCAGTTACTGGGACAACTCCTCCCCGAGGCCCGGGGAGCTGTTTTTT. Translating gives CASSYWDNSSPRPGELFF. The V and J genes are TRBV6-2 or TRBV6-3 and TRBJ2-2; D possibly corresponds to TRBD1 (6 bases). V gave up 1 base and J gave up 6 bases, with 21 bases separating them. Germline V gives CDR1 MNHEY, CDR2 SVGEGT. There are 18 residues in the CDR3.

The chain joins TRBV29-1 to TRBJ2-3; possible D gene TRBD1, 5 bases. The germline V and J ends were trimmed by 7 bases and 2 bases, with 10 bases remaining between them. This CDR3 has 12 residues. Germline V gives CDR1 SQVTM, CDR2 ANQGSEA. The CDR3 reads CSADSPTDTQYF. For the CDR3, the DNA is TGCAGCGCCGACAGCCCCACAGATACGCAGTATTTT.

This clonotype was counted many times. The V gene is TRBV24-1, the J gene TRBJ2-2; the D call may be TRBD1 or TRBD2 (5 bases each). Trimming left V 5 bases short and J 4 bases short, with 10 bases between. The CDR3 is 14 residues long. From germline, CDR1 is KGHDR and CDR2 SFDVKD. DNA for the CDR3: TGTGCCACCAGTGCCCCTGGGACCACCGGGGAGCTGTTTTTT. Translation gives CATSAPGTTGELFF.

The chain couples TRBV6-2 or TRBV6-3 to TRBJ1-2; 10 bases line up with TRBD1. The CDR3 contains 16 residues. CDR1 and CDR2 from the germline V gene are MNHEY and SVGEGT. Germline trimming cut 8 bases from V and 2 bases from J; bases unmatched to any gene: 11. CDR3 region: CASHPLDRGSNYGYTF. As DNA, the CDR3 is TGTGCCAGCCACCCCCTGGACAGGGGGTCGAACTATGGCTACACCTTC.